The text below deals with one T cell receptor (beta chain). This sample was taken from a study of blood T cell repertoires in COVID-19. About the research overall: Material from acute and convalescent COVID-19 was sourced from the United States, Italy and Spain.

Original processing methods: Scientists estimated how many nucleated cells there were by amplifying reference gene primers. Assay used: immunoSEQ multiplex PCR; TCRdb lists only in-frame clones, some missing. For V, J and clone size, that table is used; D and trimming come from the DNA. Of under 250,000 clones in the sample, around 88% were seen once. The CDR3 covers 15 residues. CDR1 and CDR2 (germline): MDHEN, SYDVKM. V shed 5 bases, J shed 5 bases, and the junction held 9 bases outside the gene matches. The clonotype originates from a woman aged 45-65 years with acute or convalescent COVID-19. The sample was peripheral blood. The chain carries TRBV28 and TRBJ2-7, with 10 bases fitting TRBD2. The CDR3 region is CASSPSSGSYHEQYF. DNA for the CDR3: TGTGCCAGCAGTCCCTCTAGCGGGAGCTACCACGAGCAGTACTTC. The entire variable domain, with the rest obtained from reference TRBV28 and TRBJ2-7, is as follows: DVKVTQSSRYLVKRTGEKVFLECVQDMDHENMFWYRQDPGLGLRLIYFSYDVKMKEKGDIPEGYSVSREKKERFSLILESASTNQTSMYLCASSPSSGSYHEQYFGPGTRLTVT.